The rows below give T cell receptor beta chains drawn from one sample of a study of shared clonotypes between healthy human individuals. TCRdb's copy holds only in-frame clones and misses some; the assay was immunoSEQ multiplex PCR. The repertoire includes a few million clones, more than 90% of them detected once, and roughly 0.13% sits in the top ten. The material sequenced was naive CD4+ T cells sorted from blood. These receptors originate from a man younger than 35 in good health. Each CDR3 is given with its conserved first and last residue. The D gene is left open where the match is weak. Only part of the rows carry a size: once, few, many, or a class if the clone is expanded.

-,TRBV5-1,TRBD1,TRBJ2-7,CASSPGTGIYEQYF,TGCGCCAGCAGCCCCGGGACAGGGATCTACGAGCAGTACTTC
-,TRBV30,-,TRBJ1-1,CAWLGGLNTEAFF,TGTGCCTGGTTAGGGGGGTTGAACACTGAAGCTTTCTTT
-,TRBV7-7,TRBD1,TRBJ2-2,CASSPTGGGGELFF,TGTGCTAGCAGCCCTACAGGGGGTGGCGGGGAGCTGTTTTTT
once,TRBV27,-,TRBJ1-2,CASTPSAGGYTF,TGTGCCAGCACCCCCTCCGCTGGGGGTTACACCTTC
-,TRBV9,-,TRBJ1-4,CASSVDQGLSNEKLFF,TGTGCCAGCAGCGTCGACCAGGGACTATCTAATGAAAAACTGTTTTTT
few,TRBV7-6,TRBD1,TRBJ1-2,CASGQDNYGYTF,TGTGCCAGCGGACAGGATAACTATGGCTACACCTTC
-,TRBV6-1,-,TRBJ2-1,CASTYRSYNEQFF,TGTGCCAGCACCTATCGGTCCTACAATGAGCAGTTCTTC
-,TRBV10-2,-,TRBJ1-4,CASSGQFNEKLFF,TGCGCCAGCAGCGGACAGTTTAATGAAAAACTGTTTTTT
-,TRBV7-2,-,TRBJ2-3,CASRSDREGSTDTQYF,TGTGCCAGCAGGTCCGACAGGGAGGGTAGCACAGATACGCAGTATTTT
-,TRBV4-3,-,TRBJ2-3,CASSRVATEADTQYF,TGCGCCAGCAGCCGAGTAGCGACGGAGGCAGATACGCAGTATTTT
-,TRBV30,-,TRBJ2-7,CAWSVLLVPVQPRYEQYF,TGTGCCTGGAGTGTACTTCTAGTCCCCGTCCAACCCCGTTACGAGCAGTACTTC
few,TRBV5-4,-,TRBJ1-6,CASSLGVSPLHF,TGTGCCAGCAGCTTGGGGGTTTCACCCCTCCACTTT
-,TRBV6-5,-,TRBJ1-2,CATQSTDVDGNGYTF,TGTGCCACCCAGAGTACCGACGTGGACGGGAATGGCTACACCTTC
-,TRBV5-6,-,TRBJ1-2,CASSYHNYGYTF,TGTGCCAGCAGCTACCACAACTATGGCTACACCTTC
few,TRBV5-1,-,TRBJ1-1,CASSPEGQLNTEAFF,TGCGCCAGCAGCCCGGAGGGACAATTGAACACTGAAGCTTTCTTT
-,TRBV6-6,-,TRBJ1-2,CASSSPTANYGYTF,TGTGCCAGCAGTTCCCCGACAGCTAACTATGGCTACACCTTC
few,TRBV30,-,TRBJ1-2,CAWRGHGGYGYTF,TGTGCCTGGAGGGGTCACGGCGGCTATGGCTACACCTTC
-,TRBV25-1,-,TRBJ2-1,CASSELGRGGYNEQFF,TGTGCCAGCAGTGAACTCGGGCGAGGCGGCTACAATGAGCAGTTCTTC
-,TRBV11-2,-,TRBJ2-7,CASSLEGTPTNEQYF,TGTGCCAGCAGCTTAGAGGGGACACCCACAAACGAGCAGTACTTC
-,TRBV10-3,-,TRBJ2-3,CAISEPPGTQYF,TGTGCCATCAGTGAGCCGCCGGGTACGCAGTATTTT
-,TRBV6-5,-,TRBJ2-7,CAISRGEVGYEQYF,TGTGCCATCAGTAGAGGGGAAGTGGGGTACGAGCAGTACTTC
-,TRBV6-1,TRBD1,TRBJ1-6,CASSDTGTVLSYNSPLHF,TGTGCCAGCAGTGACACCGGGACAGTGCTCTCCTATAATTCACCCCTCCACTTT
-,TRBV19,TRBD2,TRBJ2-1,CASSRPAGVYNEQFF,TGTGCCAGTAGTCGTCCAGCGGGAGTTTACAATGAGCAGTTCTTC
-,TRBV9,-,TRBJ2-3,CASSKNTDTQYF,TGTGCCAGCAGCAAAAACACAGATACGCAGTATTTT
-,TRBV5-1,-,TRBJ2-1,CASSLAGSPYNEQFF,TGCGCCAGCAGCTTGGCCGGCTCCCCCTACAATGAGCAGTTCTTC
-,TRBV20-1,-,TRBJ1-1,CSAPENTEAFF,TGCAGTGCCCCGGAGAACACTGAAGCTTTCTTT
-,TRBV4-1,TRBD1,TRBJ2-1,CASSPLAGQGSYNEQFF,TGCGCCAGCAGCCCTCTCGCGGGACAGGGCTCCTACAATGAGCAGTTCTTC
-,TRBV6-6,-,TRBJ1-5,CASSQSGVMQPQHF,TGTGCCAGCAGCCAGTCCGGGGTAATGCAGCCCCAGCATTTT
-,TRBV11-2,TRBD1,TRBJ1-5,CASSRDRGQPQHF,TGTGCCAGCAGCCGCGACAGGGGTCAGCCCCAGCATTTT
-,TRBV6-1,-,TRBJ2-3,CASTQVRPPTDTQYF,TGTGCCAGCACCCAGGTCCGTCCGCCCACAGATACGCAGTATTTT
-,TRBV18,-,TRBJ1-2,CASSPIYREDYGYTF,TGTGCCAGCTCACCAATTTACAGGGAGGACTATGGCTACACCTTC
-,TRBV2,TRBD1,TRBJ1-5,CASSEEGASNQPQHF,TGTGCCAGCAGTGAAGAGGGGGCGAGCAATCAGCCCCAGCATTTT
-,TRBV10-3,-,TRBJ2-2,CAIKAQANTGELFF,TGTGCCATCAAAGCCCAAGCGAACACCGGGGAGCTGTTTTTT
once,TRBV6-5,-,TRBJ2-3,CASSSPSTDTQYF,TGTGCCAGCAGTTCCCCGTCCACAGATACGCAGTATTTT
-,TRBV18,-,TRBJ2-6,CASSPLSEVLTGANVLTF,TGTGCCAGCTCACCACTATCGGAGGTCCTCACTGGGGCCAACGTCCTGACTTTC
once,TRBV30,-,TRBJ2-2,CASAGQPGELFF,TGTGCCTCCGCGGGACAGCCCGGGGAGCTGTTTTTT
-,TRBV21-1,-,TRBJ2-1,CASSYWASGLASNEQFF,TGTGCCAGCAGCTATTGGGCAAGTGGACTAGCTAGCAATGAGCAGTTCTTC
-,TRBV5-6,-,TRBJ2-3,CASSLPGTATDTQYF,TGTGCCAGCAGCTTGCCCGGGACCGCAACAGATACGCAGTATTTT
-,TRBV27,TRBD1,TRBJ2-6,CASTRQGRGGANVLTF,TGTGCCAGCACCAGACAGGGCCGAGGTGGGGCCAACGTCCTGACTTTC
-,TRBV9,-,TRBJ2-5,CASSVGQQETQYF,TGTGCCAGCAGCGTGGGCCAGCAAGAGACCCAGTACTTC
-,TRBV4-3,-,TRBJ2-1,CASSQDRVNEQFF,TGCGCCAGCAGCCAAGATCGGGTCAACGAGCAGTTCTTC
once,TRBV7-9,-,TRBJ2-2,CASSLRQGSFSNTGELFF,TGTGCCAGCAGCTTAAGACAAGGCTCTTTCTCGAACACCGGGGAGCTGTTTTTT
-,TRBV16,-,TRBJ1-4,CASSTTGALMFF,TGTGCCAGCAGTACGACCGGGGCCTTGATGTTTTTT
-,TRBV19,TRBD1,TRBJ2-2,CASSSAGGTGELFF,TGTGCCAGTAGTAGCGCAGGGGGCACCGGGGAGCTGTTTTTT
-,TRBV5-1,-,TRBJ2-3,CASSPESDTQYF,TGCGCCAGCAGCCCGGAATCAGATACGCAGTATTTT
once,TRBV29-1,TRBD2,TRBJ2-5,CSVALAAIQETQYF,TGCAGCGTTGCGCTAGCGGCTATACAAGAGACCCAGTACTTC
-,TRBV27,-,TRBJ1-5,CASSLTHTSNQPQHF,TGTGCCAGCAGTTTAACACACACTAGCAATCAGCCCCAGCATTTT
-,TRBV28,TRBD1,TRBJ1-5,CASRTGTGVSQPQHF,TGTGCCAGCAGAACCGGGACAGGGGTCAGTCAGCCCCAGCATTTT
-,TRBV4-1,TRBD2,TRBJ2-1,CASSQGILSTGLAFYNEQFF,TGCGCCAGCAGCCAAGGGATATTGTCTACTGGACTAGCCTTTTACAATGAGCAGTTCTTC
-,TRBV14,TRBD2,TRBJ2-1,CASSQLVLAGHNEQFF,TGTGCCAGCAGCCAATTGGTTTTAGCGGGCCACAATGAGCAGTTCTTC
-,TRBV12-1,-,TRBJ2-1,CASSPRHSGSNEQFF,TGTGCCAGCAGTCCAAGACATAGCGGTAGCAATGAGCAGTTCTTC
-,TRBV4-3,-,TRBJ2-1,CASSQDTGSGEQFF,TGCGCCAGCAGCCAAGATACAGGGTCCGGTGAGCAGTTCTTC
-,TRBV28,TRBD2,TRBJ2-7,CASSLLADEQYF,TGTGCCAGCAGTTTACTAGCGGACGAGCAGTACTTC
once,TRBV20-1,-,TRBJ2-3,CSVLDIDTQYF,TGCAGTGTCCTAGATATAGATACGCAGTATTTT
-,TRBV5-4,-,TRBJ1-1,CASSPDSLKAFF,TGTGCCAGCAGCCCGGACAGCTTGAAAGCTTTCTTT